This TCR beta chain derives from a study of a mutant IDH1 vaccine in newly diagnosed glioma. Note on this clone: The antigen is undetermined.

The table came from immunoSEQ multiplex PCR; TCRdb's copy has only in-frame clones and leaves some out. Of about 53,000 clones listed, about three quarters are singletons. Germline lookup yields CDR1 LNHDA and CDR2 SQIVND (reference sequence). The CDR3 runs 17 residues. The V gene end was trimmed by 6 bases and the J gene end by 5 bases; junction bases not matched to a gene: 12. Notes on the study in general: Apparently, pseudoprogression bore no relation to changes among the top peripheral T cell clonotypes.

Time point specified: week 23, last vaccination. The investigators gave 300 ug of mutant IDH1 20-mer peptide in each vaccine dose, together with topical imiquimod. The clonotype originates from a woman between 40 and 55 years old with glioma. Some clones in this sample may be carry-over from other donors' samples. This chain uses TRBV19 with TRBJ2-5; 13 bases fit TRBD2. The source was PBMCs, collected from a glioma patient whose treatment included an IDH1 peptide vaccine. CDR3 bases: TGTGCCAGTAGCGGGGGACTAGCGGGGTCGGGACAGGAGACCCAGTACTTC. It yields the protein CASSGGLAGSGQETQYF.